This is a list of T cell receptor beta chains from one sample in a study of CD8 T cells in ankylosing spondylitis. TCRdb re-derived calls from the 5' RACE reads in MiXCR, one entry per CDR3 protein. The data contain 180,000 or so distinct CDR3 sequences, 11% of them seen just once; the ten biggest clones take up roughly 29%. Sequenced sample: blood, either unsorted or a sorted T cell fraction (not recorded which). The receptors stem from a male donor with ankylosing spondylitis or in good health (not recorded which). The CDR3 runs from the conserved cysteine through the conserved F or W. The order of the fields is CDR3 length, V gene, CDR3 protein.

CDR3 length: 14
V gene: TRBV18
CDR3 protein: CASSEVGADNEQFF

CDR3 length: 14
V gene: TRBV7-8
CDR3 protein: CASSFRSSTDTQYF

CDR3 length: 15
V gene: TRBV5-5
CDR3 protein: CASSLAGTEAYEQYF

CDR3 length: 17
V gene: TRBV20-1
CDR3 protein: CSARGAGDVSSTDTQYF

CDR3 length: 17
V gene: TRBV25-1
CDR3 protein: CASSEGTIGQAGQPQHF

CDR3 length: 14
V gene: TRBV5-1
CDR3 protein: CASSPGGTNQPQHF

CDR3 length: 15
V gene: TRBV5-1
CDR3 protein: CASSRDGTGGDTQYF

CDR3 length: 16
V gene: TRBV7-2
CDR3 protein: CASSLDGRSSSIEQFF

CDR3 length: 15
V gene: TRBV5-1
CDR3 protein: CASSLAGERGETQYF

CDR3 length: 18
V gene: TRBV6-5
CDR3 protein: CASSYSAGLSSYNSPLHF

CDR3 length: 14
V gene: TRBV27
CDR3 protein: CASRGTGGGYGYTF

CDR3 length: 12
V gene: TRBV20-1
CDR3 protein: CSVLAGLGEQFF

CDR3 length: 11
V gene: TRBV20-1
CDR3 protein: CSARENTEAFF

CDR3 length: 15
V gene: TRBV5-1
CDR3 protein: CASSLGPGSTDTQYF

CDR3 length: 17
V gene: TRBV7-6
CDR3 protein: CASSSGLAGGNTGELFF